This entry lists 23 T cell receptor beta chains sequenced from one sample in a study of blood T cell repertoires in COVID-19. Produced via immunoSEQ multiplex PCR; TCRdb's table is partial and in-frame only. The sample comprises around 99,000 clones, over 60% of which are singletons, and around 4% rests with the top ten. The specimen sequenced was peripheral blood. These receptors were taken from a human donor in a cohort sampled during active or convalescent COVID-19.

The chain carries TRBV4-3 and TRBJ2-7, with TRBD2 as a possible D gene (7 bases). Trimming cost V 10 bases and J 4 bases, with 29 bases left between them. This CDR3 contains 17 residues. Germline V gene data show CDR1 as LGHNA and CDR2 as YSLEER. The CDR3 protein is CATTRGGRAGPSYEQYF. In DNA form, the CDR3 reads TGCGCCACCACGAGGGGGGGGCGGGCAGGGCCTTCATACGAGCAGTACTTC.

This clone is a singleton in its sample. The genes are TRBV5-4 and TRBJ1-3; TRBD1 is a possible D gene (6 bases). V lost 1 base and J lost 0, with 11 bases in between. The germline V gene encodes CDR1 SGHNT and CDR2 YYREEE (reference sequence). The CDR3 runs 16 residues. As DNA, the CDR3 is TGTGCCAGCAGCTTGCAGGGGATTAGCTCTGGAAACACCATATATTTT. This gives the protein CASSLQGISSGNTIYF.

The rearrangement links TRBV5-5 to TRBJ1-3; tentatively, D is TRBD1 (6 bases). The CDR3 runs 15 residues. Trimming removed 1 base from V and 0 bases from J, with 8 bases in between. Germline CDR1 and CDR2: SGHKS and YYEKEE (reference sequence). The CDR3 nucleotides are TGTGCCAGCAGCTTGACAGGGTTCTCTGGAAACACCATATATTTT. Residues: CASSLTGFSGNTIYF.

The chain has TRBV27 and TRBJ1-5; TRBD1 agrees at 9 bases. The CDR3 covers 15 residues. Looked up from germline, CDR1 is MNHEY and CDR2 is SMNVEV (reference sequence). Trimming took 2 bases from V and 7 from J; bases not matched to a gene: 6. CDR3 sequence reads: CASSLVKTGGQPQHF. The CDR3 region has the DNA TGTGCCAGCAGTTTAGTAAAGACAGGGGGACAGCCCCAGCATTTT.

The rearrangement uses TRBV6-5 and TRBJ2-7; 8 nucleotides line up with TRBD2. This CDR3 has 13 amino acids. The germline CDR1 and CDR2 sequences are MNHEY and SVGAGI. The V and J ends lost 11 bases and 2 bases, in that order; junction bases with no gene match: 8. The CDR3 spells CAARGGGTYEQYF. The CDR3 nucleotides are TGTGCCGCCCGGGGGGGAGGTACCTACGAGCAGTACTTC.

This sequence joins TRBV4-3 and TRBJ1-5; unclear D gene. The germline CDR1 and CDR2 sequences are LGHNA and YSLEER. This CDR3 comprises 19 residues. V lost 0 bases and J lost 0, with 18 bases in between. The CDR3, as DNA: TGCGCCAGCAGCCAAGACCTCACCGGGAGTCTTAATAGCAATCAGCCCCAGCATTTT. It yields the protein CASSQDLTGSLNSNQPQHF.

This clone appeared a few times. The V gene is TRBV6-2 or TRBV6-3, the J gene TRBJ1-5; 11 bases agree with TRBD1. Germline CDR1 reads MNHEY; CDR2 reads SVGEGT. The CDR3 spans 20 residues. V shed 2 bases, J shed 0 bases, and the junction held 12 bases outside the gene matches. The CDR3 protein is CASSYRFKRTGGDSNQPQHF. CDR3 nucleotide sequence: TGTGCCAGCAGTTACAGGTTCAAAAGGACAGGGGGCGATAGCAATCAGCCCCAGCATTTT.

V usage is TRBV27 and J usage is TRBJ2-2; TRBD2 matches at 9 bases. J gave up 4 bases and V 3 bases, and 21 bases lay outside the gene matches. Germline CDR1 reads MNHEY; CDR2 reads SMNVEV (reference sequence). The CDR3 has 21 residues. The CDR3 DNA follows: TGTGCCAGCAGTTTTTGGTGGGGGCAGGAGATGCGGGAGGGTGGCACCGGGGAGCTGTTTTTT. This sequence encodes CASSFWWGQEMREGGTGELFF.

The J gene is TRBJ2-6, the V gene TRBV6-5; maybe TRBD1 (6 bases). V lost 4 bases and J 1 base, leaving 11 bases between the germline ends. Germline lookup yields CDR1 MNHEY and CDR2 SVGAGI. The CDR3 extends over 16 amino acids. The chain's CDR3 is CASSFNTGSGANVLTF. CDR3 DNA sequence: TGTGCCAGCAGTTTCAATACAGGGTCTGGGGCCAACGTCCTGACTTTC.

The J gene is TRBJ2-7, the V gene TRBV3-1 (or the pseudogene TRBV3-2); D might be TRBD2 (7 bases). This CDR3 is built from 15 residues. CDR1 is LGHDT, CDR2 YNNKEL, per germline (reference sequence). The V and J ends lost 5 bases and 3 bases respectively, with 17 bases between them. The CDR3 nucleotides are TGTGCCAGCAGCTTTGTGGGAGGGGGAGGCTACGAGCAGTACTTC. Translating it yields CASSFVGGGGYEQYF.

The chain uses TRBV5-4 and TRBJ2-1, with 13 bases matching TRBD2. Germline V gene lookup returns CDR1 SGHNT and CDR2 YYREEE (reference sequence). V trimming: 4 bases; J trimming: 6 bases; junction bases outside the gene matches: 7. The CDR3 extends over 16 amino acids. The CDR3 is CASSNGLAGVRNEQFF. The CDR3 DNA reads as TGTGCCAGCAGCAATGGACTAGCGGGAGTGCGCAATGAGCAGTTCTTC.

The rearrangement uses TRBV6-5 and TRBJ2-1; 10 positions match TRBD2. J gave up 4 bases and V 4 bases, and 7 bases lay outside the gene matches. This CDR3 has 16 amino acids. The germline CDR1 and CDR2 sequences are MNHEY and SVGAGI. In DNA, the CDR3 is TGTGCCAGCAGTTCCTCCCGGACTAGCGGATACAATGAGCAGTTCTTC. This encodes CASSSSRTSGYNEQFF.

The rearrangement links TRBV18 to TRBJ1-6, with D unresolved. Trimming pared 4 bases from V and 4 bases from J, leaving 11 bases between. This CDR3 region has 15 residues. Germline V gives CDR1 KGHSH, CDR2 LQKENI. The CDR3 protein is CASSLQTSYNSPLHF. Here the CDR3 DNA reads TGTGCCAGCTCACTGCAGACATCTTATAATTCACCCCTCCACTTT.

DNA for the CDR3: TGTGCCAGCAGTTACTCGATTTCAGGGGCCGTCGAGCAGTACTTC. Its protein is CASSYSISGAVEQYF. V is TRBV6-5 and J is TRBJ2-7; D possibly corresponds to TRBD1 (6 bases). CDR3 length: 15 residues. CDR1 and CDR2 (germline): MNHEY, SVGAGI. V lost 0 bases and J lost 6, with 15 bases in between.

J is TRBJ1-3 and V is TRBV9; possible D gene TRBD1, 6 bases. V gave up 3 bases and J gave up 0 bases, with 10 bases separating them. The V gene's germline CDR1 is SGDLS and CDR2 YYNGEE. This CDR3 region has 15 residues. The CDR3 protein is CASSATGSSGNTIYF. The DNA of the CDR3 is TGTGCCAGCAGCGCTACAGGGAGCTCTGGAAACACCATATATTTT. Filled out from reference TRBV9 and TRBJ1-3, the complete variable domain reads DSGVTQTPKHLITATGQRVTLRCSPRSGDLSVYWYQQSLDQGLQFLIQYYNGEERAKGNILERFSAQQFPDLHSELNLSSLELGDSALYFCASSATGSSGNTIYFGEGSWLTVV.

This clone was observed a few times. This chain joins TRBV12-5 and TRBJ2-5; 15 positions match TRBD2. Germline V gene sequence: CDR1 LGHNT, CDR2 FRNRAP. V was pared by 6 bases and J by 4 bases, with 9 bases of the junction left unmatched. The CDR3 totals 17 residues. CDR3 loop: CASGQHQGLAGGETQYF. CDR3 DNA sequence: TGTGCTAGTGGCCAACACCAGGGACTAGCGGGGGGAGAGACCCAGTACTTC. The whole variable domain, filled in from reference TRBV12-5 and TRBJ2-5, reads DARVTQTPRHKVTEMGQEVTMRCQPILGHNTVFWYRQTMMQGLELLAYFRNRAPLDDSGMPKDRFSAEMPDATLATLKIQPSEPRDSAVYFCASGQHQGLAGGETQYFGPGTRLLVL.

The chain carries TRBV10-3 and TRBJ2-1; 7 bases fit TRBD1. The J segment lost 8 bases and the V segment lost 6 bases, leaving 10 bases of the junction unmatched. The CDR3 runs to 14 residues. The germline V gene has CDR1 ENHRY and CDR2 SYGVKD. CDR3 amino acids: CAIRSQGRVDEQFF. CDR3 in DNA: TGTGCCATCAGATCACAGGGGCGGGTCGATGAGCAGTTCTTC.

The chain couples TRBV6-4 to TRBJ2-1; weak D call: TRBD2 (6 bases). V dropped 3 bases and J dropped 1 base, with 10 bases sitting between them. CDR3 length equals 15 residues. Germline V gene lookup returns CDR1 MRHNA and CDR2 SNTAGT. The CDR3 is CASSERDSSYNEQFF. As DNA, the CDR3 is TGTGCCAGCAGTGAAAGGGACTCTTCCTACAATGAGCAGTTCTTC.

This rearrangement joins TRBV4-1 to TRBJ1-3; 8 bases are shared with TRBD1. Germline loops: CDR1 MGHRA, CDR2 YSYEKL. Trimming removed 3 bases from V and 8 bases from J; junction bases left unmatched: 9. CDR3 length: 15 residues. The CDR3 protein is CASSQRVTGVDTIYF. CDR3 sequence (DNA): TGCGCCAGCAGCCAGAGAGTGACAGGGGTCGACACCATATATTTT.

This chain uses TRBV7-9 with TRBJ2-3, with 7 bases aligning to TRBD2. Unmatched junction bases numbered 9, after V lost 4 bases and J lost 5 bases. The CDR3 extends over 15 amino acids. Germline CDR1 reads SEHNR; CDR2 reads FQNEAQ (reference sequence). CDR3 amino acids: CASSWTSYGVDTQYF. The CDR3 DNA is TGTGCCAGCAGCTGGACTAGTTATGGGGTAGATACGCAGTATTTT. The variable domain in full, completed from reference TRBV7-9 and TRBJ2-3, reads DTGVSQNPRHKITKRGQNVTFRCDPISEHNRLYWYRQTLGQGPEFLTYFQNEAQLEKSRLLSDRFSAERPKGSFSTLEIQRTEQGDSAMYLCASSWTSYGVDTQYFGPGTRLTVL.

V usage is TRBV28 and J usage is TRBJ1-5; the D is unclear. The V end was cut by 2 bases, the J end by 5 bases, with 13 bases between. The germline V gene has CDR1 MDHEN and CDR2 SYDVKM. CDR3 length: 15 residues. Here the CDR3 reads CASSLTLRGYQPQHF. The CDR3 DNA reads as TGTGCCAGCAGTTTAACTCTAAGAGGATATCAGCCCCAGCATTTT.

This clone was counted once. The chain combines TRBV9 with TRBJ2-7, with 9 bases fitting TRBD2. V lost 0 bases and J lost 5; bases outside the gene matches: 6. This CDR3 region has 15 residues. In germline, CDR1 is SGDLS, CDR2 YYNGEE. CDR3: CASSVDIAGVNEQYF. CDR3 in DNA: TGTGCCAGCAGCGTAGATATAGCGGGAGTAAACGAGCAGTACTTC.

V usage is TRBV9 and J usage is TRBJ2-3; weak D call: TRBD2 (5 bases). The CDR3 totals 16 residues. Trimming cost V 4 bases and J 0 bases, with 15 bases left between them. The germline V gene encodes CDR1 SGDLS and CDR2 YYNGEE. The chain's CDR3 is CASSPRGQISTDTQYF. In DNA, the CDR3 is TGTGCCAGCAGCCCCCGAGGGCAGATTAGCACAGATACGCAGTATTTT.